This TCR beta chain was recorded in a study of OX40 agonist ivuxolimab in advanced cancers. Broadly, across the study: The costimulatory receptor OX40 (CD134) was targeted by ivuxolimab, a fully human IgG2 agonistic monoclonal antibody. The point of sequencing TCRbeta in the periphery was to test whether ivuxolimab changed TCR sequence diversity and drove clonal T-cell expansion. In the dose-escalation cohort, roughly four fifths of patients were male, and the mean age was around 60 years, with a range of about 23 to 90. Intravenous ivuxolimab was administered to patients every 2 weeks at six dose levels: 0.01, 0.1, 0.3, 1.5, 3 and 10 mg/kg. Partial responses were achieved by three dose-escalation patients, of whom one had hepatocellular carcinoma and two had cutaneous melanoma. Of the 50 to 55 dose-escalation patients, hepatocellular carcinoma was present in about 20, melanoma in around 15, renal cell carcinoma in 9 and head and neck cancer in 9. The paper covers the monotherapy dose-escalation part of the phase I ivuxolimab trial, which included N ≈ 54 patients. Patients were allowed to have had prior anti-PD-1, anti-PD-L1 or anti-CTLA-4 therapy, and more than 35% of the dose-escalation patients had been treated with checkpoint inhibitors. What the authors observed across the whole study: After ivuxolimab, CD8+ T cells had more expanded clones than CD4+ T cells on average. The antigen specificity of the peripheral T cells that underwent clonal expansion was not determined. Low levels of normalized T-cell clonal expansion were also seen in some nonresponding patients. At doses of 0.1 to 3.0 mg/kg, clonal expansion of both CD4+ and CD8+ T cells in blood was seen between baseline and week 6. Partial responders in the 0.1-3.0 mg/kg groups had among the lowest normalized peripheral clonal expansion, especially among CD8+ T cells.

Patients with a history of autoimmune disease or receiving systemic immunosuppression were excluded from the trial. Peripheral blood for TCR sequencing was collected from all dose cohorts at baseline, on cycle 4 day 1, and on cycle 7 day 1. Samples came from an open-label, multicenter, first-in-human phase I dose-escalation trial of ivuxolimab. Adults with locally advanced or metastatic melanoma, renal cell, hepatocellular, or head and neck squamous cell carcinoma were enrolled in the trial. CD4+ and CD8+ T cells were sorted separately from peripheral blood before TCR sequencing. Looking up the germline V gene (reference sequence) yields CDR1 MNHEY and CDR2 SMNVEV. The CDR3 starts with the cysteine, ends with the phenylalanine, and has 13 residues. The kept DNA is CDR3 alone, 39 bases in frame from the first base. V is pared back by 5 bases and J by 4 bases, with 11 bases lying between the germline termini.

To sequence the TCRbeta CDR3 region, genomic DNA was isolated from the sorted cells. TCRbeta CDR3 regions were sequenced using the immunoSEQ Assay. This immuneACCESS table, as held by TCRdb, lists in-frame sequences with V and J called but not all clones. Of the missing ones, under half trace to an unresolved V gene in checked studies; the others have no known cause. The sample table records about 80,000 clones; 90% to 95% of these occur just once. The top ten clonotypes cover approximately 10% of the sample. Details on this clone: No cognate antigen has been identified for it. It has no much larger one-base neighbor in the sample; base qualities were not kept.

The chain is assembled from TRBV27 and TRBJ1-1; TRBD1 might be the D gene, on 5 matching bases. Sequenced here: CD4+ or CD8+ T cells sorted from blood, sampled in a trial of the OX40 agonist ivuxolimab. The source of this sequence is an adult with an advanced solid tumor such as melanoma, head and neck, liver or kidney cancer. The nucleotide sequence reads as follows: TGTGCCAGCAGTACCAGGGCTACCACTGAAGCTTTCTTT. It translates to CASSTRATTEAFF.